This passage covers 27 T cell receptor beta chains from one sample sequenced in a study of T cells after yellow fever vaccination. MiXCR was run by TCRdb on the 5' RACE reads, yielding one entry per CDR3 protein. The data contain about 340,000 distinct CDR3 sequences, 8.7% of them seen just once; the ten biggest clones take up roughly 18%. The sequencing used PBMCs, collected on the day of the first yellow fever vaccination. The receptor source for this set is a man between 18 and 35 years old who received the YFV17D yellow fever vaccine.

The V call is TRBV27, the J call TRBJ1-1; a weak D match, TRBD1 (6 bases). The CDR3 consists of 15 residues. V was pared by 4 bases and J by 4 bases, with 16 bases between. Germline assignment: CDR1 MNHEY and CDR2 SMNVEV (reference sequence). The CDR3 bases are TGTGCCAGCAGTTCAATCGGGGGGCGCGTCACTGAAGCTTTCTTT. Protein sequence: CASSSIGGRVTEAFF.

The chain uses TRBV28 and TRBJ1-2; D gene uncertain. Germline CDR1 MDHEN, CDR2 SYDVKM. With 6 bases removed from V and 4 bases from J, the gap between germline ends came to 15 bases. The CDR3 sequence is 14 residues long. This chain's CDR3 is CASSLGAIFYGYTF. The CDR3 DNA follows: TGTGCCAGCAGCCTCGGTGCGATTTTCTATGGCTACACCTTC.

The J gene is TRBJ1-3, the V gene TRBV6-5; D not certain. V was shortened by 2 bases and J by 2 bases, with 13 bases between the two germline ends. This CDR3 region has 16 residues. CDR1 is MNHEY and CDR2 is SVGAGI in the germline V gene. CDR3 sequence (DNA): TGTGCCAGCAGTTACGGTTCGGGGAGGGCTGGAAACACCATATATTTT. Translating it yields CASSYGSGRAGNTIYF.

This sequence joins TRBV19 and TRBJ2-2; D is uncertain. Germline CDR1 LNHDA, CDR2 SQIVND (reference sequence). The CDR3 has 15 amino acids. Trimming took off 3 bases at V and 6 bases at J, with 14 bases between the two ends. CDR3 sequence reads: CASSIFVGVPGELFF. Here the CDR3 DNA reads TGTGCCAGTAGTATTTTTGTTGGGGTGCCCGGGGAGCTGTTTTTT.

At least ten counts were recorded for this clonotype. V is TRBV6-5 and J is TRBJ2-5; TRBD1 matches at 9 bases. The germline gives CDR1 MNHEY, CDR2 SVGAGI. The CDR3 runs 14 residues. V lost 4 bases to trimming and J lost 4 bases; unmatched junction nucleotides: 4. This chain's CDR3 is CASSSLGQGETQYF. CDR3 DNA: TGTGCCAGCAGTTCTTTGGGACAGGGAGAGACCCAGTACTTC.

This clonotype has just a few counts. This CDR3 is CASNWDSIPDTQYF. CDR3 in DNA: TGTGCCAGCAATTGGGACAGCATCCCAGATACGCAGTATTTT. This chain connects TRBV2 to TRBJ2-3, with 7 bases fitting TRBD1. The ends lost 7 bases at V and 4 bases at J; junction bases unmatched: 8. CDR1 is SNHLY, CDR2 FYNNEI, per germline. The CDR3 totals 14 residues.

This clonotype was counted many times. V gene TRBV10-1 combines with J gene TRBJ2-1; no clear D gene. Germline loops: CDR1 WNHNN, CDR2 SYGVQD (reference sequence). CDR3 size: 12 residues. The V and J ends lost 6 bases and 9 bases respectively, with 12 bases between them. For the CDR3, the DNA is TGCGCCAGCAGCGACCCCGGACGTGAGCAGTTCTTC. Translation: CASSDPGREQFF.

This clonotype was detected many times. V gene TRBV9 combines with J gene TRBJ1-4; tentatively, D is TRBD1 (5 bases). This CDR3 is built from 13 residues. The germline V gene encodes CDR1 SGDLS and CDR2 YYNGEE. The germline V and J ends were trimmed by 5 bases and 7 bases, with 12 bases remaining between them. The CDR3 coding sequence is TGTGCCAGCAGTCAAGACCAGGGTGAAAAACTGTTTTTT. Protein: CASSQDQGEKLFF. Looking up the rest from reference TRBV9 and TRBJ1-4 gives the full variable domain: DSGVTQTPKHLITATGQRVTLRCSPRSGDLSVYWYQQSLDQGLQFLIQYYNGEERAKGNILERFSAQQFPDLHSELNLSSLELGDSALYFCASSQDQGEKLFFGSGTQLSVL.

The V call is TRBV30, the J call TRBJ2-1; 7 bases line up with TRBD1. Germline trimming cut 7 bases from V and 0 bases from J; bases unmatched to any gene: 6. Germline V gene sequence: CDR1 GTSNPN, CDR2 SVGIG (reference sequence). The length of the CDR3 is 14 residues. The CDR3 is CAFGTASSYNEQFF. CDR3 DNA: TGTGCCTTTGGGACAGCTAGCTCCTACAATGAGCAGTTCTTC.

This clonotype came up a few times. The V and J genes are TRBV5-1 and TRBJ2-5; D ambiguous. Germline V lookup: CDR1 SGHRS, CDR2 YFSETQ. V lost 0 bases to trimming and J lost 5 bases, with 17 bases between them. The CDR3 extends over 16 amino acids. The CDR3 is CASSLDGGSLGETQYF. The CDR3 DNA is TGCGCCAGCAGCTTGGATGGCGGATCCCTGGGGGAGACCCAGTACTTC.

This clonotype was recorded only once. J is TRBJ2-7 and V is TRBV7-6, with 7 positions matching TRBD1. The V gene end was trimmed by 6 bases and the J gene end by 3 bases; junction bases not matched to a gene: 8. Germline-derived CDR1 and CDR2 are SGHVS and FNYEAQ. This CDR3 comprises 14 residues. CDR3 sequence reads: CASSKFGTDYEQYF. The CDR3 coding sequence is TGTGCCAGCAGTAAATTCGGGACAGACTACGAGCAGTACTTC.

The rearrangement links TRBV25-1 to TRBJ2-3; 7 bases match TRBD2. The germline CDR1 and CDR2 sequences are MGHDK and SYGVNS. The CDR3 runs to 16 residues. V was pared by 2 bases and J by 2 bases, with 7 bases of the junction left unmatched. The CDR3 DNA reads TGTGCCAGCAGTGAAGCAAGGCGGGGGATCACAGATACGCAGTATTTT. It encodes CASSEARRGITDTQYF.

The chain combines TRBV7-8 with TRBJ2-3, with TRBD2 matching over 10 bases. The V gene end was trimmed by 6 bases and the J gene end by 1 base; junction bases not matched to a gene: 4. The CDR3 totals 15 residues. Germline CDR1 reads SGHVS; CDR2 reads FQNEAQ. Written as DNA, the CDR3 is TGTGCCAGCAGGACAACTAGCGGGGGCACAGATACGCAGTATTTT. Its protein is CASRTTSGGTDTQYF.

This rearrangement joins TRBV20-1 to TRBJ2-1; tentatively, D is TRBD1 (6 bases). Germline assignment: CDR1 DFQATT and CDR2 SNEGSKA (reference sequence). CDR3 length: 11 residues. Trimming removed 3 bases from V and 12 bases from J, with 12 bases in between. CDR3 nucleotide sequence: TGCAGTGCTAGGGGGGCAGGCGGGCAGTTCTTC. It encodes CSARGAGGQFF.

This clonotype turned up a few times. The V gene is TRBV29-1, the J gene TRBJ1-2, with 8 bases identical to TRBD1. The CDR3 consists of 16 residues. The germline CDR1 and CDR2 sequences are SQVTM and ANQGSEA. V gave up 0 bases and J gave up 4 bases; unmatched junction bases: 10. CDR3 sequence: CSVEDRAAGGRYGYTF. DNA of the CDR3: TGCAGCGTTGAAGATCGGGCGGCAGGGGGCCGCTATGGCTACACCTTC.

This clonotype was observed at least ten times. V usage is TRBV5-1 and J usage is TRBJ2-1; D is possibly TRBD1 (6 bases). There are 10 residues in the CDR3. Germline CDR1 SGHRS, CDR2 YFSETQ. Trimming removed 4 bases from V and 15 bases from J, with 11 bases in between. CDR3 in amino acids: CASSGGSLFF. For the CDR3, the DNA is TGCGCCAGCAGCGGGGGCAGTCTGTTCTTC.

This clonotype was observed a few times. The V call is TRBV4-2, the J call TRBJ2-3; TRBD2 matches 7 bases. V trimming: 0 bases; J trimming: 7 bases; junction bases outside the gene matches: 13. The CDR3 covers 17 residues. Germline CDR1 and CDR2: LGHNA and YNFKEQ. CDR3 DNA sequence: TGTGCCAGCAGCCAAGATGGGCCTAGCGGATTCACTAATACGCAGTATTTT. Translated: CASSQDGPSGFTNTQYF.

This clonotype was recorded many times. The chain has TRBV7-6 and TRBJ2-5; 12 positions agree with TRBD1. The CDR3 contains 16 residues. Germline CDR1 is SGHVS and CDR2 is FNYEAQ. Losses at the gene ends were 1 base for V and 5 bases for J; bases not matched to a gene: 5. The CDR3 loop reads CASSLGGTGGMETQYF. CDR3 DNA: TGTGCCAGCAGCTTAGGAGGGACAGGGGGCATGGAGACCCAGTACTTC.

This clonotype was found many times. The chain recombines TRBV7-9 with TRBJ1-2; D remains unclear. The V end lost 0 bases, the J end lost 3 bases, and 11 bases lay between the germline ends. The V gene's germline CDR1 is SEHNR and CDR2 FQNEAQ (reference sequence). The CDR3 is made up of 15 amino acids. Here the CDR3 DNA reads TGTGCCAGCAGCTTAGCCCCAAACCCGTACTATGGCTACACCTTC. Its protein is CASSLAPNPYYGYTF.

The table lists this clonotype with a few counts. The chain carries TRBV12-3 or TRBV12-4 and TRBJ1-5; D gene ambiguous. V was shortened by 1 base and J by 5 bases, with 12 bases between the two germline ends. CDR3 length: 15 residues. This CDR3 is CASSLEWSGYQPQHF. The CDR3 bases are TGTGCCAGCAGTTTAGAGTGGTCGGGATATCAGCCCCAGCATTTT.

The rearrangement links TRBV7-2 to TRBJ2-5, with no clear D. The CDR3 consists of 12 residues. CDR1 and CDR2 from the germline V gene are SGHTA and FQGNSA. Trimming took 3 bases from V and 5 from J, leaving 7 bases between them. The CDR3 is CASSFMGETQYF. CDR3 coding DNA: TGTGCCAGCAGCTTTATGGGGGAGACCCAGTACTTC.

The rearrangement uses TRBV4-2 and TRBJ2-7; 11 nucleotides align to TRBD2. The length of the CDR3 is 14 residues. Germline V lookup: CDR1 LGHNA, CDR2 YNFKEQ. With 3 bases clipped from V and 6 bases from J, the junction kept 4 bases outside the gene matches. This chain's CDR3 is CASSHPGTSGEQYF. CDR3 DNA sequence: TGTGCCAGCAGCCATCCCGGGACTAGCGGCGAGCAGTACTTC.

This clonotype came up a few times. The rearrangement uses TRBV7-2 and TRBJ2-7; perhaps TRBD2 as D (5 bases). CDR3 length equals 15 residues. Trimming shortened V by 3 bases and J by 9 bases, and 21 bases separated the two germline ends. The germline CDR1 and CDR2 sequences are SGHTA and FQGNSA. The CDR3 reads CASSLNSGNPWVQYF. The CDR3, as DNA: TGTGCCAGCAGCTTGAATTCGGGGAACCCGTGGGTGCAGTACTTC.

This clonotype was seen a handful of times. The chain recombines TRBV12-3 or TRBV12-4 with TRBJ1-2; tentative D call: TRBD1 (6 bases). The CDR3 runs 12 residues. Trimming removed 4 bases at V and 5 bases at J, with 8 bases between. The CDR3 loop is CASSWTEYGYTF. CDR3 in DNA: TGTGCCAGCAGTTGGACAGAATATGGCTACACCTTC.

This clonotype was seen a handful of times. CDR3 DNA: TGTGCCAGCAGCTCGTTCGCGGGACGGAATAATTCACCCCTCCACTTT. Translated: CASSSFAGRNNSPLHF. The V and J genes are TRBV13 and TRBJ1-6; maybe TRBD1 (5 bases). Germline loops: CDR1 PRHDT, CDR2 FYEKMQ (reference sequence). The CDR3 extends over 16 amino acids. Trimming removed 4 bases at V and 5 bases at J, with 15 bases between.

The V and J genes are TRBV9 and TRBJ2-5; TRBD2 agrees at 10 bases. The CDR3 is made up of 17 amino acids. Germline V CDR1 and CDR2: SGDLS, YYNGEE. J lost 3 bases, V lost 4 bases, and 12 bases had no gene match. The CDR3 bases are TGTGCCAGCAGCTTAGCCCTTACCGGGACTAGCGAAGAGACCCAGTACTTC. It translates to CASSLALTGTSEETQYF.

The rearrangement joins TRBV5-1 to TRBJ2-1; TRBD2 matches 9 bases. Germline CDR1 and CDR2: SGHRS and YFSETQ. V lost 4 bases to trimming and J lost 3 bases; unmatched junction nucleotides: 5. CDR3 size: 15 residues. CDR3 region: CASSTGTSIYNEQFF. CDR3 sequence (DNA): TGCGCCAGCAGCACCGGGACTAGCATCTACAATGAGCAGTTCTTC.